A selection of T cell receptor beta chains follows, all from one sample in a study of cytomegalovirus exposure and HLA in healthy donors. Assay used: immunoSEQ multiplex PCR; TCRdb lists only in-frame clones, some missing. The sample includes about 50,000 clones, around 90% of them seen just once. Sequencing was performed on PBMCs. These receptors all come from a man between 18 and 29 years old in good health and CMV-seronegative. The CDR3 runs from the conserved cysteine through the conserved F or W. Each record gives: J gene, clone size, V gene, D gene, CDR3 DNA, CDR3 protein. D genes are given only for firm matches. Clone sizes are given selectively: once, few, many, or a class where the clone is expanded.

j_gene: TRBJ2-5
abundance: once
v_gene: TRBV10-1
d_gene: -
CDR3nt: TGCGCCAGCAGACCCCGGGGAGGCAGACAACAAAAAGAGACCCAGTACTTC
CDR3aa: CASRPRGGRQQKETQYF

j_gene: TRBJ1-5
abundance: -
v_gene: TRBV7-2
d_gene: -
CDR3nt: TGTGCCAGCAGCTTAATGGTCGGCAGGGTCAATCAGCCCCAGCATTTT
CDR3aa: CASSLMVGRVNQPQHF

j_gene: TRBJ2-5
abundance: -
v_gene: TRBV2
d_gene: -
CDR3nt: TGTGCCAGCAAGGTACCCTCTGGGAGGCGGGAGACCCAGTACTTC
CDR3aa: CASKVPSGRRETQYF

j_gene: TRBJ2-7
abundance: once
v_gene: TRBV2
d_gene: TRBD2
CDR3nt: TGTGCCAGCACATGGCGGGGGACCTACGAGCAGTACTTC
CDR3aa: CASTWRGTYEQYF

j_gene: TRBJ2-5
abundance: -
v_gene: TRBV18
d_gene: -
CDR3nt: TGTGCCAGCTCACCACCCAGGGGTGGAGAGACCCAGTACTTC
CDR3aa: CASSPPRGGETQYF

j_gene: TRBJ1-4
abundance: -
v_gene: TRBV2
d_gene: TRBD1
CDR3nt: TGTGCCACTCGGACAGGCACTAATGAAAAACTGTTTTTT
CDR3aa: CATRTGTNEKLFF

j_gene: TRBJ1-2
abundance: -
v_gene: TRBV9
d_gene: -
CDR3nt: TGTGCCAGCAGTGCACAGGGTGGCTATGGCTACACCTTC
CDR3aa: CASSAQGGYGYTF

j_gene: TRBJ2-7
abundance: -
v_gene: TRBV4-1
d_gene: -
CDR3nt: TGCGCCAGCAGCCAAGGTCGCCCCGACGGGAGTTACGAGCAGTACTTC
CDR3aa: CASSQGRPDGSYEQYF

j_gene: TRBJ2-7
abundance: -
v_gene: TRBV19
d_gene: TRBD2
CDR3nt: TGTGCCAGTAGTTTGGGACTAGCGGGAGAGTACGAGCAGTACTTC
CDR3aa: CASSLGLAGEYEQYF

j_gene: TRBJ1-1
abundance: -
v_gene: TRBV5-5
d_gene: TRBD1
CDR3nt: TGTGCCAGCAGCTTACAGGGGGGTGGTGAAGCTTTCTTT
CDR3aa: CASSLQGGGEAFF

j_gene: TRBJ2-3
abundance: once
v_gene: TRBV15
d_gene: TRBD2
CDR3nt: TGTGCCACCAGCAATAAGACTAGCGGTACGACCAACACAGATACGCAGTATTTT
CDR3aa: CATSNKTSGTTNTDTQYF

j_gene: TRBJ2-7
abundance: -
v_gene: TRBV4-3
d_gene: -
CDR3nt: TGCGCCAGCAGCCACCACCTGAACAGGGCACGAATCTACGAGCAGTACTTC
CDR3aa: CASSHHLNRARIYEQYF

j_gene: TRBJ2-2
abundance: -
v_gene: TRBV7-2
d_gene: TRBD2
CDR3nt: TGTGCCAGCAGCTTAGATCCGGCGGGAGGCCGACCCGGGGAGCTGTTTTTT
CDR3aa: CASSLDPAGGRPGELFF

j_gene: TRBJ2-3
abundance: -
v_gene: TRBV9
d_gene: -
CDR3nt: TGTGCCAGCAGCACTAACCCGGCTGCTAGCACAGATACGCAGTATTTT
CDR3aa: CASSTNPAASTDTQYF

j_gene: TRBJ1-1
abundance: -
v_gene: TRBV10-3
d_gene: -
CDR3nt: TGTGCCATCAGTGAATTAGTAAACACTGAAGCTTTCTTT
CDR3aa: CAISELVNTEAFF

j_gene: TRBJ2-2
abundance: -
v_gene: TRBV21-1
d_gene: -
CDR3nt: TGTGCCAGCAGCCAGGGGTTTACGGACGGGGAGCTGTTTTTT
CDR3aa: CASSQGFTDGELFF

j_gene: TRBJ2-1
abundance: -
v_gene: TRBV6-5
d_gene: -
CDR3nt: TGTGCCAGCAAATCCGGGGATGGGAATGAGCAGTTCTTC
CDR3aa: CASKSGDGNEQFF

j_gene: TRBJ2-1
abundance: -
v_gene: TRBV11-1
d_gene: -
CDR3nt: TGTGCCAGCAGCTTAGTTGGCCCTGTCGGAGATGAGCAGTTCTTC
CDR3aa: CASSLVGPVGDEQFF

j_gene: TRBJ2-3
abundance: -
v_gene: TRBV5-4
d_gene: TRBD2
CDR3nt: TGTGCCAGCAGCCTGCGGACTAGCGGAAGCCTCTTAGATACGCAGTATTTT
CDR3aa: CASSLRTSGSLLDTQYF

j_gene: TRBJ2-7
abundance: -
v_gene: TRBV6-6
d_gene: TRBD2
CDR3nt: TGTGCCAGCAGCCGAGCGCTAGCGGGAGGTTACGAGCAGTACTTC
CDR3aa: CASSRALAGGYEQYF

j_gene: TRBJ2-1
abundance: -
v_gene: TRBV5-4
d_gene: TRBD2
CDR3nt: TGTGCCAGCAGGCAGCGCGGGAGAGCTATCCCGGAGTTCTTC
CDR3aa: CASRQRGRAIPEFF

j_gene: TRBJ2-5
abundance: -
v_gene: TRBV21-1
d_gene: -
CDR3nt: TGTGCCAGCAGCAAGTGTCTCGGTACCCAGTACTTC
CDR3aa: CASSKCLGTQYF

j_gene: TRBJ1-2
abundance: -
v_gene: TRBV11-2
d_gene: -
CDR3nt: TGTGCCAGCAGCTTACCCGGGAACTATGGCTACACCTTC
CDR3aa: CASSLPGNYGYTF

j_gene: TRBJ2-1
abundance: -
v_gene: TRBV6-5
d_gene: -
CDR3nt: TGTGCCAGCAGTTTAGATGGAGCTACCTACAATGAGCAGTTCTTC
CDR3aa: CASSLDGATYNEQFF

j_gene: TRBJ2-2
abundance: once
v_gene: TRBV7-2
d_gene: -
CDR3nt: TGTGCCAGCAGCTTTCGGAACACCGGGGAGCTGTTTTTT
CDR3aa: CASSFRNTGELFF

j_gene: TRBJ2-3
abundance: -
v_gene: TRBV6-1
d_gene: -
CDR3nt: TGTGCCACAGACAGGGAGGGCACAGATACGCAGTATTTT
CDR3aa: CATDREGTDTQYF

j_gene: TRBJ2-1
abundance: -
v_gene: TRBV27
d_gene: TRBD2
CDR3nt: TGTGCCACCATCACCGGGACTAGTAGTGTCCATGAGCAGTTCTTC
CDR3aa: CATITGTSSVHEQFF

j_gene: TRBJ2-2
abundance: -
v_gene: TRBV11-3
d_gene: -
CDR3nt: TGTGCCAGCAGCTTAGTTTCGTCTACCGGGGAGCTGTTTTTT
CDR3aa: CASSLVSSTGELFF

j_gene: TRBJ1-5
abundance: -
v_gene: TRBV2
d_gene: -
CDR3nt: TGTGCCAGCAGTGCTACAGGGACGTACCAGCCCCAGCATTTT
CDR3aa: CASSATGTYQPQHF

j_gene: TRBJ2-2
abundance: -
v_gene: TRBV28
d_gene: -
CDR3nt: TGTGCCAGCAGTTTTAAAAGTCTAGTCGGGGAGCTGTTTTTT
CDR3aa: CASSFKSLVGELFF

j_gene: TRBJ1-1
abundance: once
v_gene: TRBV6-1
d_gene: TRBD1
CDR3nt: TGTGCCAGCAGGATTACAGGGGGTCAGGGTGAAGCTTTCTTT
CDR3aa: CASRITGGQGEAFF

j_gene: TRBJ2-1
abundance: -
v_gene: TRBV30
d_gene: -
CDR3nt: TGTGCCCGTGGGGGGAGTGACAATGAGCAGTTCTTC
CDR3aa: CARGGSDNEQFF

j_gene: TRBJ1-4
abundance: -
v_gene: TRBV4-3
d_gene: TRBD1
CDR3nt: TGCGCCAGCAGCCAAGATCGACAGGGCGGGGTAAAACTGTTTTTT
CDR3aa: CASSQDRQGGVKLFF

j_gene: TRBJ1-2
abundance: -
v_gene: TRBV27
d_gene: -
CDR3nt: TGTGCCAGCAGTTTAGGTCTAAACTATGGCTACACCTTC
CDR3aa: CASSLGLNYGYTF

j_gene: TRBJ2-1
abundance: -
v_gene: TRBV28
d_gene: TRBD2
CDR3nt: TGTGCCAGCAGTATTCGGGGGGATCTAGCGGACAAATCCTACAATGAGCAGTTCTTC
CDR3aa: CASSIRGDLADKSYNEQFF

j_gene: TRBJ2-1
abundance: -
v_gene: TRBV29-1
d_gene: -
CDR3nt: TGCAGCGTTGTCCCTAATCCCTCCTACAATGAGCAGTTCTTC
CDR3aa: CSVVPNPSYNEQFF

j_gene: TRBJ2-7
abundance: -
v_gene: TRBV11-2
d_gene: TRBD1
CDR3nt: TGTGCCAGCAGCCGACAGGGGCTTATTGACGAGCAGTACTTC
CDR3aa: CASSRQGLIDEQYF

j_gene: TRBJ2-7
abundance: -
v_gene: TRBV28
d_gene: TRBD1
CDR3nt: TGTGCCAGCAGTAACACAGGGGGCAGGGACGAGCAGTACTTC
CDR3aa: CASSNTGGRDEQYF

j_gene: TRBJ1-2
abundance: -
v_gene: TRBV19
d_gene: -
CDR3nt: TGTGCCAGTATTAAAGACAGGACTAACTATGGCTACACCTTC
CDR3aa: CASIKDRTNYGYTF

j_gene: TRBJ2-7
abundance: -
v_gene: TRBV29-1
d_gene: TRBD2
CDR3nt: TGCAGCGTTGGAAGCGGGAGAAGATACGAGCAGTACTTC
CDR3aa: CSVGSGRRYEQYF

j_gene: TRBJ2-7
abundance: -
v_gene: TRBV7-9
d_gene: -
CDR3nt: TGTGCCAGCAGCCCAGACAGTTCCTACGAGCAGTACTTC
CDR3aa: CASSPDSSYEQYF

j_gene: TRBJ1-4
abundance: once
v_gene: TRBV27
d_gene: TRBD1
CDR3nt: TGTGCCAGCAGTGGCCCCGGGACAGCTAATGAAAAACTGTTTTTT
CDR3aa: CASSGPGTANEKLFF

j_gene: TRBJ2-2
abundance: -
v_gene: TRBV11-3
d_gene: -
CDR3nt: TGTGCCAGCAGCGCACTAGCAGCCGGGGAGCTGTTTTTT
CDR3aa: CASSALAAGELFF

j_gene: TRBJ1-2
abundance: -
v_gene: TRBV28
d_gene: TRBD1
CDR3nt: TGTGCCAGCAACCTACAGGGGGCTCTGAACTATGGCTACACCTTC
CDR3aa: CASNLQGALNYGYTF

j_gene: TRBJ2-5
abundance: -
v_gene: TRBV28
d_gene: -
CDR3nt: TGTGCCAGCAGGGGAAGGACTACCCAAGAGACCCAGTACTTC
CDR3aa: CASRGRTTQETQYF

j_gene: TRBJ2-7
abundance: -
v_gene: TRBV4-1
d_gene: -
CDR3nt: TGCGCCAGCAGCCAAGAGGGGGCGGGAGCCTACGAGCAGTACTTC
CDR3aa: CASSQEGAGAYEQYF

j_gene: TRBJ1-5
abundance: -
v_gene: TRBV19
d_gene: -
CDR3nt: TGTGCCAGTAGTATTGCGGGGTCTCCCTATCAGCCCCAGCATTTT
CDR3aa: CASSIAGSPYQPQHF

j_gene: TRBJ2-3
abundance: -
v_gene: TRBV5-4
d_gene: -
CDR3nt: TGTGCCAGCAGCCCCCGGGAGCGGTTCGGACTCGACACAGATACGCAGTATTTT
CDR3aa: CASSPRERFGLDTDTQYF

j_gene: TRBJ1-2
abundance: -
v_gene: TRBV18
d_gene: -
CDR3nt: TGTGCCAGCTCACCACAAGTTCGGGGGGAAGCTAACTATGGCTACACCTTC
CDR3aa: CASSPQVRGEANYGYTF

j_gene: TRBJ2-3
abundance: -
v_gene: TRBV9
d_gene: TRBD2
CDR3nt: TGTGCCAGCAGCCGAGCGGGAGGGCCCACAGATACGCAGTATTTT
CDR3aa: CASSRAGGPTDTQYF

j_gene: TRBJ2-5
abundance: -
v_gene: TRBV5-5
d_gene: -
CDR3nt: TGTGCCAGCAGCTTCCGGGTACAAGAGACCCAGTACTTC
CDR3aa: CASSFRVQETQYF

j_gene: TRBJ2-7
abundance: once
v_gene: TRBV4-1
d_gene: TRBD1
CDR3nt: TGCGCCAGCAGCCAAGATGAGGGACAGGGGTTATACGAGCAGTACTTC
CDR3aa: CASSQDEGQGLYEQYF